Listed here is a single T cell receptor (beta chain). Its antigen is not known. These data originate in a study of response to subunit inactivated influenza vaccine. Study results and caveats: It was the authors' suggestion that each seasonal influenza vaccination recruits few new T cells.

TCRdb fed the RT-PCR reads into MiXCR, producing one record per CDR3 protein. Here the sample spans under 850,000 distinct CDR3 sequences, about a fifth being singletons. Germline V CDR1 and CDR2: SGHTA, FQGNSA. The CDR3 has 14 residues. With 3 bases clipped from V and 8 bases from J, the junction kept 7 bases outside the gene matches. The genes are TRBV7-2 and TRBJ2-1; the match to TRBD1 covers 7 bases. The sequences come from PBMCs from blood, collected roughly 5 days after vaccination. This receptor was taken from a man in his fifties or sixties who received an inactivated influenza vaccine. CDR3 sequence (DNA): TGTGCCAGCAGCTTCGACAGGGCATCGGATGAGCAGTTCTTC. Protein: CASSFDRASDEQFF.